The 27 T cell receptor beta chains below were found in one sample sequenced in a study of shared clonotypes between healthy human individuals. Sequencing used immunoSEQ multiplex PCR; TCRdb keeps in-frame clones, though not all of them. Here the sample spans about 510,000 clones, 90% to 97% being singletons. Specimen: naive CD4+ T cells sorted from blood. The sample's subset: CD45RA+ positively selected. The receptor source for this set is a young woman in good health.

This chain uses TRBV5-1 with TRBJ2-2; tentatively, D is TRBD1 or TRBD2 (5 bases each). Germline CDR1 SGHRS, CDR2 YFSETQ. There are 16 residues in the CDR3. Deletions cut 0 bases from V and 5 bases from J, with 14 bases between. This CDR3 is CASSLDGDGRTGELFF. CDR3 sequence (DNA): TGCGCCAGCAGCTTGGACGGGGACGGTAGGACCGGGGAGCTGTTTTTT.

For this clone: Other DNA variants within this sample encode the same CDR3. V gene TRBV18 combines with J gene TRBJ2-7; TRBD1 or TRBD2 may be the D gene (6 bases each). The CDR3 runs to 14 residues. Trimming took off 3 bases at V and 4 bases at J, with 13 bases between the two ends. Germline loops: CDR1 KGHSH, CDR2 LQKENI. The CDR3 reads CASSPGRGQYEQYF. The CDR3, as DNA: TGTGCCAGCTCACCGGGCCGGGGGCAGTACGAGCAGTACTTC.

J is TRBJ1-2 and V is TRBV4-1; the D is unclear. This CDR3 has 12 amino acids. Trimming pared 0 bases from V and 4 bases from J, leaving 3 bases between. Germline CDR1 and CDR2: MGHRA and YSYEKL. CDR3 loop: CASSQDSYGYTF. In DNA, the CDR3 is TGCGCCAGCAGCCAAGACAGCTATGGCTACACCTTC.

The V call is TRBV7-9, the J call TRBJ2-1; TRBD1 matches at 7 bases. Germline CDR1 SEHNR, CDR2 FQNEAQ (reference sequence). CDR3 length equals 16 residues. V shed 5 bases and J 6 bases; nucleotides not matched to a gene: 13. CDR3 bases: TGTGCCAGCAGCCAGAGGTCCGGACAGGTCGGCAATGAGCAGTTCTTC. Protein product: CASSQRSGQVGNEQFF. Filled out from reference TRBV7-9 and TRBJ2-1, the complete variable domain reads DTGVSQNPRHKITKRGQNVTFRCDPISEHNRLYWYRQTLGQGPEFLTYFQNEAQLEKSRLLSDRFSAERPKGSFSTLEIQRTEQGDSAMYLCASSQRSGQVGNEQFFGPGTRLTVL.

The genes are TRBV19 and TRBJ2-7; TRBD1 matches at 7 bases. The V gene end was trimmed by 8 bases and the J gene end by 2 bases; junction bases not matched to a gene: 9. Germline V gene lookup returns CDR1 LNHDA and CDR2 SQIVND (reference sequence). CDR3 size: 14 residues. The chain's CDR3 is CASAETGDTYEQYF. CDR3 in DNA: TGTGCCAGTGCCGAAACAGGGGACACCTACGAGCAGTACTTC.

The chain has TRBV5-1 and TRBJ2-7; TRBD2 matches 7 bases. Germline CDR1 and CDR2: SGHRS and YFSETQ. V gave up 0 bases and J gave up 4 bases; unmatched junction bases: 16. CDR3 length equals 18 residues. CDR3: CASSLVFLEGGPRYEQYF. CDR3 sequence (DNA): TGCGCCAGCAGCTTGGTCTTTTTGGAGGGAGGGCCGCGTTACGAGCAGTACTTC.

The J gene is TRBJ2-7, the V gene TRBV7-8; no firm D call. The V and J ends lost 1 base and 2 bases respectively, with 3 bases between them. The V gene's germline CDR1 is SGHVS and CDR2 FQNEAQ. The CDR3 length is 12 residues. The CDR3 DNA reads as TGTGCCAGCAGCTTAGATCCCTACGAGCAGTACTTC. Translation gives CASSLDPYEQYF.

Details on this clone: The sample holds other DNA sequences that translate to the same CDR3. The CDR3 region is CASSRQGYEQYF. In DNA, the CDR3 is TGTGCCAGCAGTCGACAGGGGTACGAGCAGTACTTC. The J gene is TRBJ2-7, the V gene TRBV2; 8 bases fit TRBD1. There are 12 residues in the CDR3. Looked up from germline, CDR1 is SNHLY and CDR2 is FYNNEI. V was pared by 5 bases and J by 4 bases, with 1 base of the junction left unmatched. The variable domain in full, completed from reference TRBV2 and TRBJ2-7, reads EPEVTQTPSHQVTQMGQEVILRCVPISNHLYFYWYRQILGQKVEFLVSFYNNEISEKSEIFDDQFSVERPDGSNFTLKIRSTKLEDSAMYFCASSRQGYEQYFGPGTRLTVT.

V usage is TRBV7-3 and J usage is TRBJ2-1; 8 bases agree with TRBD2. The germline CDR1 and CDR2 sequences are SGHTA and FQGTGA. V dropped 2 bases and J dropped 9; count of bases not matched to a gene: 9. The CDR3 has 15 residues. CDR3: CASSLYTREGTEQFF. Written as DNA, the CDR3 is TGTGCCAGCAGCTTATATACTCGGGAGGGGACTGAGCAGTTCTTC.

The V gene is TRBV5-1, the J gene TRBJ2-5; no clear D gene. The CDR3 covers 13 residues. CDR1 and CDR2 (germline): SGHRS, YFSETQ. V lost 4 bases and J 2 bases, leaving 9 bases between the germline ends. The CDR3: CASSPEVQETQYF. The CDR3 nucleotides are TGCGCCAGCAGCCCCGAAGTTCAAGAGACCCAGTACTTC.

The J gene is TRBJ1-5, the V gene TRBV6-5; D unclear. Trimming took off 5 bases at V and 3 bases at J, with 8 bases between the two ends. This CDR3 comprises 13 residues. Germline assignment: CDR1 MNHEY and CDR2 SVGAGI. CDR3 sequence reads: CASSTRPNQPQHF. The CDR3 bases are TGTGCCAGCAGTACCCGGCCCAATCAGCCCCAGCATTTT.

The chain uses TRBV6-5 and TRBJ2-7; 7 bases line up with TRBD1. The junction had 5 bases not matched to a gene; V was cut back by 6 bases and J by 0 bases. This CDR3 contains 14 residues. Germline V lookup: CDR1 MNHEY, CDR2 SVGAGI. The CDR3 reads CASRVGQLSYEQYF. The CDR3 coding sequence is TGTGCCAGCAGGGTGGGACAGCTCTCCTACGAGCAGTACTTC.

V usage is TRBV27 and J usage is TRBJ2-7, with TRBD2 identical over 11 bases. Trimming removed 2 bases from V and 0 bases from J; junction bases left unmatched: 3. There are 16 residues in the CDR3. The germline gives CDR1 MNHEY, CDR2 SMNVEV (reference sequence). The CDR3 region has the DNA TGTGCCAGCAGTTTACTAGCGGGAGGATCCTCCTACGAGCAGTACTTC. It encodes CASSLLAGGSSYEQYF.

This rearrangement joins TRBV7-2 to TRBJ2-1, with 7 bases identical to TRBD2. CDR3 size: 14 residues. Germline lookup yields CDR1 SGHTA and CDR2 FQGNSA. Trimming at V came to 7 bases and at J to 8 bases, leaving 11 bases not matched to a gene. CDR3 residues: CASTGTKILHEQFF. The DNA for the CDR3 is TGTGCCAGCACCGGGACTAAAATTCTACATGAGCAGTTCTTC.

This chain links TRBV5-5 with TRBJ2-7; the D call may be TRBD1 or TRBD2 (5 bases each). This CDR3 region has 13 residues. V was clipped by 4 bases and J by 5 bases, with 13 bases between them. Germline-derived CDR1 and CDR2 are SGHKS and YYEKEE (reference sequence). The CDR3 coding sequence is TGTGCCAGCAGCAAGAGACGGGGCAACGAGCAGTACTTC. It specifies CASSKRRGNEQYF.

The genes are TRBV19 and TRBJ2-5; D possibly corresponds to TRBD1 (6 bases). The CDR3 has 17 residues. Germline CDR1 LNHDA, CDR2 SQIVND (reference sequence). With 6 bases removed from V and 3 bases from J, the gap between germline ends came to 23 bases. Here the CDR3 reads CASSRLTGPGQKETQYF. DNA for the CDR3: TGTGCCAGTAGCAGATTGACGGGACCGGGACAAAAAGAGACCCAGTACTTC.

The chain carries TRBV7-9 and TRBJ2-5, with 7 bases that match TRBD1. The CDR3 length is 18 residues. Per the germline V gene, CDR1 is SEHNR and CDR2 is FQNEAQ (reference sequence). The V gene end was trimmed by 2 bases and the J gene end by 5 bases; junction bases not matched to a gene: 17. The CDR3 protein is CASSLYRQGLVSRETQYF. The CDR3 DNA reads TGTGCCAGCAGCTTATACCGACAGGGTTTGGTCAGTAGGGAGACCCAGTACTTC.

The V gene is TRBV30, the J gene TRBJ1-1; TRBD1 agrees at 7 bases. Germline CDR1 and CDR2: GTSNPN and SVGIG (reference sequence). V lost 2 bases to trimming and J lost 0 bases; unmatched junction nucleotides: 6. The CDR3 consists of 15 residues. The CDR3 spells CAWSPRTGLNTEAFF. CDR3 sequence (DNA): TGTGCCTGGAGTCCCAGGACAGGCTTGAACACTGAAGCTTTCTTT.

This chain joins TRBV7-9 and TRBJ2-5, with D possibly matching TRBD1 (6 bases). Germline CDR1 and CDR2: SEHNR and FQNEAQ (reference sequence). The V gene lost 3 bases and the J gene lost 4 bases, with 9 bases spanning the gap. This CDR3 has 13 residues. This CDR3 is CASSFRGGETQYF. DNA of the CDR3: TGTGCCAGCAGCTTCAGGGGCGGAGAGACCCAGTACTTC.

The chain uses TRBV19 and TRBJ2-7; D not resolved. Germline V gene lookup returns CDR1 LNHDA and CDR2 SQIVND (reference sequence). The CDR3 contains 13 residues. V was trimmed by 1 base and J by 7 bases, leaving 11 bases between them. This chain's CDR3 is CASSIGKGREQYF. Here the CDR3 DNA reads TGTGCCAGTAGTATAGGTAAAGGGCGGGAGCAGTACTTC.

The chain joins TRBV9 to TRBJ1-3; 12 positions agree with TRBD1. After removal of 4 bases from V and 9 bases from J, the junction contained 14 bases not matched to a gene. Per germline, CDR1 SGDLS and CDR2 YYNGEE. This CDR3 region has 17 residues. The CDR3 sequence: CASSRSPRDRGPSTIYF. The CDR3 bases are TGTGCCAGCAGCAGATCCCCACGGGACAGGGGGCCTAGCACCATATATTTT.

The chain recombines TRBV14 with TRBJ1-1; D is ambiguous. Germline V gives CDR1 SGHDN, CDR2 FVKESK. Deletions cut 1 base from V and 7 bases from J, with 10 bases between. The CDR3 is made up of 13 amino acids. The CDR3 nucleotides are TGTGCCAGCAGCCAAGTAGCGCCCGGTGAAGCTTTCTTT. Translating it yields CASSQVAPGEAFF.

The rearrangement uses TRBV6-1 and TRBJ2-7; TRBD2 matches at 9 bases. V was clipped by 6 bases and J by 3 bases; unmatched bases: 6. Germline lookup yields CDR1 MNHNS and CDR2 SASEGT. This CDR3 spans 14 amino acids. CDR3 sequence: CASSVAGEFYEQYF. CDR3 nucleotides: TGTGCCAGCAGCGTAGCGGGAGAGTTCTACGAGCAGTACTTC.

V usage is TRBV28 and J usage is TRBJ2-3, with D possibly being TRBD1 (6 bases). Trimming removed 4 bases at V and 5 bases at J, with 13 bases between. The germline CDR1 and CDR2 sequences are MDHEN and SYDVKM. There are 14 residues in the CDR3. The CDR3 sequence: CASSSGQNLDTQYF. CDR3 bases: TGTGCCAGCAGTTCCGGACAGAACCTAGATACGCAGTATTTT. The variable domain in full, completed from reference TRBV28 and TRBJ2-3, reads DVKVTQSSRYLVKRTGEKVFLECVQDMDHENMFWYRQDPGLGLRLIYFSYDVKMKEKGDIPEGYSVSREKKERFSLILESASTNQTSMYLCASSSGQNLDTQYFGPGTRLTVL.

CDR3 sequence: CASSEVPGSYEQYF. In DNA, the CDR3 is TGTGCCAGCAGTGAAGTGCCAGGGTCCTACGAGCAGTACTTC. The V gene is TRBV6-1, the J gene TRBJ2-7; tentatively, D is TRBD1 (5 bases). The CDR3 runs 14 residues. Trimming took off 1 base at V and 1 base at J, with 8 bases between the two ends. The V gene's germline CDR1 is MNHNS and CDR2 SASEGT.

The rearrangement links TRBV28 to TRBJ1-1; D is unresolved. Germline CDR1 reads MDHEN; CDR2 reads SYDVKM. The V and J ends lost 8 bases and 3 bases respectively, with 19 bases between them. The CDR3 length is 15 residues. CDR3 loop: CASSPSVGGDTEAFF. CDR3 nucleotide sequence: TGTGCCAGCTCCCCGTCGGTGGGAGGAGACACTGAAGCTTTCTTT.

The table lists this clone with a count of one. The CDR3 DNA reads TGTGCCATCAGTGAGTCATTAGGGCAACCCTTGGCCTTCGAGCAGTACTTC. The encoded protein is CAISESLGQPLAFEQYF. The V and J genes are TRBV10-3 and TRBJ2-7; D remains unclear. The CDR3 has 17 amino acids. V gave up 0 bases and J gave up 6 bases, with 21 bases separating them. Germline V CDR1 and CDR2: ENHRY, SYGVKD.